This TCR beta chain comes out of a study of blood T cell repertoires in COVID-19 (TCRdb year 2020). Background for the entire study: Samples from collaborators originated in the United States, Italy and Spain and spanned both the acute and convalescent phases of COVID-19. The prospective study material was composed of cDNA or gDNA derived from T cells, B-cell-depleted T cells, or PBMCs. Where HLA class I and class II types were available, the types were taken from metadata supplied by the sample provider, not from assay-based typing. Sample metadata almost always included a de-identified subject ID, COVID-19 status, age in years and sex. The repertoires were released in a freely available public database meant as a resource for research on the immune response to SARS-CoV-2. Deeply sampled blood TCRbeta repertoires from subjects exposed to, actively infected with, or recovered from COVID-19 were included in the dataset. Samples came from the ongoing ImmuneRACE study (first 160 participants) plus 1,254 subjects from 6 global collaborators. The paper as a whole reports these results and caveats: The amount of clinical and demographic metadata varied by source and participant and was provided uncurated.

As for this clone: The clone's antigen remains unknown. It has no much larger one-base neighbor in the sample; base qualities were not kept.

Enrolling through a virtual design, the prospective study's participants ranged in age from roughly 18 to 90 years and lived across roughly 24 United States geographic areas. In the prospective study, cohorts were assigned on the basis of participant-reported clinical history obtained from a screening survey and a study questionnaire. Exposed participants had been in contact, within 2 weeks of entering the study, with a person who had a PCR-confirmed or clinician-diagnosed case of COVID-19. Mobile phlebotomists in the prospective study collected whole blood, serum and a nasopharyngeal or oropharyngeal swab from every participant. Over an approximately 2-month period, participants in the prospective study had the option of providing additional blood draws and questionnaires. Blood samples from the prospective study were shipped frozen or at room temperature prior to DNA extraction. The immunoSEQ Assay, a bias-controlled multiplex PCR, was used to amplify TCRbeta CDR3 regions from genomic DNA. In the paper's pipeline: Within the assay, amplification of reference gene primers was used to estimate how many nucleated cells each sample contained. To quantify the absolute abundance of each unique TCRbeta CDR3 rearrangement, sequence reads were collapsed and filtered. For each sample, productive Simpson clonality was calculated as the square root of Simpson's diversity index across productive rearrangements. Drawn from immuneACCESS, this table holds only the in-frame rearrangements with V and J called that TCRdb kept. Clones are partly lost; checked studies trace under half to an unresolved V gene and leave the rest unexplained. V and J calls and clone size are given by that table; D and trimming were obtained from the DNA. The sample includes 200,000 to 300,000 clones, with over 80% observed a single time. Jointly, the top ten make up just over 0.85% of the sample.

At the junction V is shortened by 3 bases and J by 7 bases, with 9 bases in between. The CDR3 sequence holds 12 residues, the cysteine and phenylalanine included. Only the CDR3 part of the read is kept: 36 bases, read in frame from the first base. What was sequenced was PBMCs or T cells enriched from blood (not recorded which). The sequence was collected from a man aged 50-60 years who had been exposed to COVID-19. In this chain, TRBV12-3 or TRBV12-4 is recombined with TRBJ1-1, with no D gene named confidently. For the CDR3, the sequence is CASSFGEGEAFF. The nucleotides are TGTGCCAGCAGTTTCGGGGAAGGTGAAGCTTTCTTT.